These 15 T cell receptor beta chains were sequenced from one sample in a study of vaccination and CD4 T cells after COVID-19. No antigen has been identified for these receptors. Researchers used the Oncomine TCR Beta short-read assay to sequence DNA from cultured CD4+ T cells. Via MiXCR, TCRdb re-called the PCR reads, giving one row per CDR3 protein. The sample yields 20,000 or so distinct CDR3 sequences, less than 40% seen once. Time point of the sample: late sampling 161 to 241 days after vaccination in a few convalescent patients. Treatment indicated: approximately nine-day PBMC culture with coronavirus spike peptide pools or control peptides (ViraFEST assay). This specimen consisted of CD4+ T cells from blood, cultured in vitro, obtained about 7 months after SARS-CoV-2 vaccination. These receptors were collected from a human donor who had recovered from COVID-19.

This chain connects TRBV28 to TRBJ2-3; 7 nucleotides line up with TRBD2. The V and J ends lost 4 bases and 3 bases, in that order; junction bases with no gene match: 4. The CDR3 covers 14 residues. Germline assignment: CDR1 MDHEN and CDR2 SYDVKM. CDR3 region: CASSWGRGTDTQYF. CDR3 DNA sequence: TGTGCCAGCAGTTGGGGGAGGGGAACAGATACGCAGTATTTT.

The chain links TRBV6-5 to TRBJ2-7, with D possibly matching TRBD1 (5 bases). This CDR3 has 13 residues. Trimming took off 3 bases at V and 3 bases at J, with 9 bases between the two ends. Germline loops: CDR1 MNHEY, CDR2 SVGAGI. The CDR3 loop is CASSYLQGYEQYF. The CDR3 DNA is TGTGCCAGCAGTTATCTCCAGGGCTACGAGCAGTACTTC.

The rearrangement uses TRBV19 and TRBJ1-5; D is possibly TRBD1 (6 bases). CDR1 is LNHDA, CDR2 SQIVND, per germline (reference sequence). The CDR3 totals 15 residues. Trimming cost V 7 bases and J 9 bases, with 22 bases left between them. The CDR3 DNA is TGTGCCAGTACCAACCGCGCAGAGGGGGGTCGGCCCCAGCATTTT. Protein: CASTNRAEGGRPQHF.

The chain uses TRBV7-9 and TRBJ2-2, with 14 bases identical to TRBD2. V shed 6 bases, J shed 7 bases, and the junction held 13 bases outside the gene matches. CDR1 and CDR2 (germline): SEHNR, FQNEAQ (reference sequence). The length of the CDR3 is 18 residues. The CDR3 DNA reads as TGTGCCAGCAGAAACCTCGGGACTAGCGGGAGCGAGGGCGGGGAGCTGTTTTTT. Amino acids: CASRNLGTSGSEGGELFF.

This chain joins TRBV6-1 and TRBJ1-2; 7 bases map to TRBD1. V lost 7 bases, J lost 7 bases, and 9 bases stayed unmatched. Per germline, CDR1 MNHNS and CDR2 SASEGT. CDR3 length equals 13 residues. DNA for the CDR3: TGTGCCAGCAAGGGGGCAGGGGCATTTGGCTACACCTTC. Its protein product is CASKGAGAFGYTF.

The V gene is TRBV18, the J gene TRBJ2-5; 9 positions match TRBD2. The CDR3 spans 17 residues. The J segment lost 4 bases and the V segment lost 3 bases, leaving 12 bases of the junction unmatched. The V gene's germline CDR1 is KGHSH and CDR2 LQKENI. The CDR3 DNA is TGTGCCAGCTCACCGATCCGGGACCGGGGACTAGCAGAGACCCAGTACTTC. Its translation: CASSPIRDRGLAETQYF. Based on the CDR3 plus reference TRBV18 and TRBJ2-5, the full variable domain is NAGVMQNPRHLVRRRGQEARLRCSPMKGHSHVYWYRQLPEEGLKFMVYLQKENIIDESGMPKERFSAEFPKEGPSILRIQQVVRGDSAAYFCASSPIRDRGLAETQYFGPGTRLLVL.

The chain uses TRBV7-2 and TRBJ2-5, with 12 bases that match TRBD2. Germline loops: CDR1 SGHTA, CDR2 FQGNSA. V trimming: 2 bases; J trimming: 5 bases; junction bases outside the gene matches: 6. The CDR3 extends over 16 amino acids. In DNA, the CDR3 is TGTGCCAGCAGCTTACTAGCGGGAGGGTTGATGGAGACCCAGTACTTC. Translated, it gives CASSLLAGGLMETQYF.

This clonotype was picked up a small number of times. The chain uses TRBV20-1 and TRBJ2-6; D gene unclear. V shed 5 bases and J shed 0 bases, with 8 bases lying between them. The germline V gene encodes CDR1 DFQATT and CDR2 SNEGSKA (reference sequence). The CDR3 runs to 14 residues. In nucleotides, the CDR3 is TGCAGTGCTGAGTCCGGCTCTGGGGCCAACGTCCTGACTTTC. This encodes CSAESGSGANVLTF.

The chain carries TRBV6-1 and TRBJ2-7; 7 positions match TRBD2. The junction had 11 bases not matched to a gene; V was cut back by 6 bases and J by 6 bases. Germline CDR1 and CDR2: MNHNS and SASEGT. The CDR3 sequence is 14 residues long. CDR3 region: CASRREGLSREQYF. For the CDR3, the DNA is TGTGCCAGCAGACGCGAGGGACTATCACGCGAGCAGTACTTC.

V gene TRBV27 combines with J gene TRBJ2-4; 9 bases match TRBD1. The germline V gene encodes CDR1 MNHEY and CDR2 SMNVEV (reference sequence). The CDR3 covers 16 residues. Germline trimming cut 6 bases from V and 1 base from J; bases unmatched to any gene: 7. CDR3 bases: TGTGCCAGCAGCTTGGGACAGGGTCGTGCCAAAAACATTCAGTACTTC. It yields the protein CASSLGQGRAKNIQYF.

V gene TRBV24-1 combines with J gene TRBJ2-7; 7 bases line up with TRBD1. The CDR3 runs 16 residues. With 3 bases clipped from V and 2 bases from J, the junction kept 9 bases outside the gene matches. The germline V gene encodes CDR1 KGHDR and CDR2 SFDVKD. CDR3 region: CATSDAKQGYPYEQYF. CDR3 DNA sequence: TGTGCCACCAGTGATGCGAAACAGGGGTACCCCTACGAGCAGTACTTC.

The rearrangement joins TRBV6-4 to TRBJ2-3; D remains unclear. CDR3 length: 13 amino acids. CDR1 and CDR2 from the germline V gene are MRHNA and SNTAGT. V dropped 2 bases and J dropped 0 bases, with 3 bases sitting between them. The CDR3 loop is CASSDGSTDTQYF. The DNA for the CDR3 is TGTGCCAGCAGTGACGGGAGCACAGATACGCAGTATTTT.

In this sample, this clonotype turned up a few times. V gene TRBV20-1 combines with J gene TRBJ2-7; D unclear. V lost 0 bases, J lost 3 bases, and 6 bases lay in between. The CDR3 has 12 amino acids. Per the germline V gene, CDR1 is DFQATT and CDR2 is SNEGSKA (reference sequence). In DNA, the CDR3 is TGCAGTGCTAGAGAGTTGATCTACGAGCAGTACTTC. It specifies CSARELIYEQYF.

The chain links TRBV29-1 to TRBJ2-2; 7 nucleotides line up with TRBD2. In germline, CDR1 is SQVTM, CDR2 ANQGSEA. This CDR3 contains 13 residues. The CDR3 spells CIVSWGGTGELFF. CDR3 DNA sequence: TGCATCGTATCATGGGGGGGCACCGGGGAGCTGTTTTTT.

The chain joins TRBV28 to TRBJ2-2; no reliable D call. The CDR3 length is 16 residues. Per germline, CDR1 MDHEN and CDR2 SYDVKM. Trimming left V 4 bases short and J 1 base short, with 13 bases between. CDR3 protein: CASSSRAVLNTGELFF. The CDR3 nucleotides read TGTGCCAGCAGTTCCCGGGCCGTACTGAACACCGGGGAGCTGTTTTTT.